These T cell receptor beta chains were read from a single sample in a study of control samples from healthy donors and cancer patients. Produced via immunoSEQ multiplex PCR; TCRdb's table is partial and in-frame only. The sample has 20,000 to 25,000 clones; more than 70% are singletons. Sequencing was carried out using PBMCs. Receptor source: a man aged 60 to 69 with head and neck cancer. The CDR3 runs from the conserved cysteine through the conserved F or W. Each record gives: J gene, D gene, V gene, clone size, CDR3 protein, CDR3 DNA. The D gene is left open where the match is weak. Clone size is not always given. Where it is, it says once, few, many or a class for expanded clones.

TRBJ2-3 | NA | TRBV9 | NA | CASSVATGLDTQYF | TGTGCCAGCAGCGTAGCTACAGGGTTAGATACGCAGTATTTT
TRBJ1-5 | NA | TRBV7-2 | NA | CASSVRFNQPQHF | TGTGCCAGCAGCGTAAGGTTCAATCAGCCCCAGCATTTT
TRBJ1-2 | NA | TRBV7-2 | once | CASSFVREMYGYTF | TGTGCCAGCAGCTTCGTAAGGGAAATGTATGGCTACACCTTC
TRBJ2-7 | TRBD2 | TRBV9 | NA | CASSVGRLAGKHEQYF | TGTGCCAGCAGCGTAGGTAGGCTAGCGGGAAAACACGAGCAGTACTTC
TRBJ2-5 | NA | TRBV9 | once | CASSLAGGRETQYF | TGTGCCAGCAGCCTGGCAGGGGGGAGGGAGACCCAGTACTTC
TRBJ2-5 | NA | TRBV7-7 | NA | CASSFAGYRETQYF | TGTGCTAGCAGCTTTGCAGGGTATCGAGAGACCCAGTACTTC
TRBJ1-1 | NA | TRBV30 | NA | CAWSQPRGGGPYEAFF | TGTGCCTGGAGTCAACCCCGTGGGGGGGGCCCCTATGAAGCTTTCTTT
TRBJ1-2 | NA | TRBV11-3 | once | CASTLRRQCYGYTF | TGTGCCAGCACCCTAAGGCGGCAGTGCTATGGCTACACCTTC
TRBJ1-5 | NA | TRBV2 | NA | CASSGGQGDQPQHF | TGTGCCAGCAGTGGGGGGCAGGGAGATCAGCCCCAGCATTTT
TRBJ2-5 | TRBD2 | TRBV9 | NA | CASSVPIAWGGETQYF | TGTGCCAGCAGCGTCCCTATAGCGTGGGGGGGGGAGACCCAGTACTTC
TRBJ2-1 | NA | TRBV19 | few | CASSQQGGHNEQFF | TGTGCCAGTAGCCAACAGGGAGGGCACAATGAGCAGTTCTTC
TRBJ1-1 | NA | TRBV19 | NA | CASSSKGGADTEAFF | TGTGCCAGTAGTTCGAAGGGAGGGGCCGACACTGAAGCTTTCTTT
TRBJ1-3 | TRBD1 | TRBV25-1 | few | CASRSDRVPGNTIYF | TGTGCCAGCAGGTCAGACAGGGTTCCTGGAAACACCATATATTTT
TRBJ2-1 | TRBD2 | TRBV19 | NA | CASSIGTSAYNEQFF | TGTGCCAGTAGTATAGGTACTAGCGCCTACAATGAGCAGTTCTTC
TRBJ1-5 | TRBD1 | TRBV19 | NA | CASSIDRGSLSNQPQHF | TGTGCCAGTAGTATCGACAGGGGGTCCCTTAGCAATCAGCCCCAGCATTTT
TRBJ1-1 | NA | TRBV27 | NA | CASSLKGVNTEAFF | TGTGCCAGCAGTTTAAAAGGAGTGAACACTGAAGCTTTCTTT
TRBJ2-1 | NA | TRBV12-3/TRBV12-4 | NA | CASSRSEYNEQFF | TGTGCCAGCAGTCGCTCCGAGTACAATGAGCAGTTCTTC
TRBJ2-1 | TRBD1 | TRBV10-3 | NA | CAGSDRGSYNEQFF | TGTGCCGGTTCAGACAGGGGCTCCTACAATGAGCAGTTCTTC
TRBJ2-3 | NA | TRBV9 | few | CASSVLEYTDTQYF | TGTGCCAGCAGCGTATTAGAGTACACAGATACGCAGTATTTT
TRBJ2-7 | TRBD1 | TRBV4-1 | NA | CASSQAGQGSEQYF | TGCGCCAGCAGCCAAGCGGGACAGGGAAGCGAGCAGTACTTC
TRBJ2-7 | NA | TRBV10-1 | once | CASSGTGDYSYEQYF | TGCGCCAGCAGTGGAACAGGTGATTACTCCTACGAGCAGTACTTC
TRBJ2-7 | TRBD2 | TRBV18 | NA | CASSPPTSGSSSGGEQYF | TGTGCCAGCTCACCACCAACTAGCGGGAGTTCCTCCGGAGGCGAGCAGTACTTC
TRBJ1-1 | NA | TRBV7-2 | NA | CASSPWWDTEAFF | TGTGCCAGCAGTCCCTGGTGGGACACTGAAGCTTTCTTT
TRBJ2-3 | NA | TRBV7-3 | NA | CASSLGSGLTDTQYF | TGTGCCAGCAGCTTGGGCTCCGGACTCACAGATACGCAGTATTTT
TRBJ2-5 | TRBD1 | TRBV5-1 | NA | CASSPGTGRGETQYF | TGCGCCAGCAGCCCGGGGACAGGGAGAGGAGAGACCCAGTACTTC
TRBJ2-1 | NA | TRBV9 | NA | CASSPRGGAYNEQFF | TGTGCCAGCAGCCCCCGTGGGGGAGCCTACAATGAGCAGTTCTTC